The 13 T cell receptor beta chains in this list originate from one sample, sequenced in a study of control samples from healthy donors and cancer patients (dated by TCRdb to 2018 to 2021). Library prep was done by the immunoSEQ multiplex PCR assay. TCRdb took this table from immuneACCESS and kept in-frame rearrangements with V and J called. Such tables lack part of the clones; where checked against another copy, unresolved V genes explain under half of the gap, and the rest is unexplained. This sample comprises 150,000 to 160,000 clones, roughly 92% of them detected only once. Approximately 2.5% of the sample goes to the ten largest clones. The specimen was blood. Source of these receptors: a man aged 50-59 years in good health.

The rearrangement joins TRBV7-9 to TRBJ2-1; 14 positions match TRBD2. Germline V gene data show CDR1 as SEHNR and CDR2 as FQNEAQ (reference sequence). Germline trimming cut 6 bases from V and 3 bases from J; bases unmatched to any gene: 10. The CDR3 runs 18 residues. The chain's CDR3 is CASRAGLAGVVSYNEQFF. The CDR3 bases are TGTGCCAGCAGGGCGGGACTAGCGGGAGTAGTTAGCTACAATGAGCAGTTCTTC.

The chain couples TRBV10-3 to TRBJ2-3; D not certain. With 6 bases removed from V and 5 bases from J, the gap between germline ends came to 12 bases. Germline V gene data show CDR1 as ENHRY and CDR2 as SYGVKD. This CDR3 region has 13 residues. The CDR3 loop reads CAISLPTEDTQYF. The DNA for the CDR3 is TGTGCCATCAGCCTACCTACGGAAGATACGCAGTATTTT.

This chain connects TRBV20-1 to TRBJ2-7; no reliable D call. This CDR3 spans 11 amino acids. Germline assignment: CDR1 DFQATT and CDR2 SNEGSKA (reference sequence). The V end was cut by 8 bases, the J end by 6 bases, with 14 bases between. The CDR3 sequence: CSYLGLIEQYF. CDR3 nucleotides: TGCAGTTACCTGGGTCTAATCGAGCAGTACTTC.

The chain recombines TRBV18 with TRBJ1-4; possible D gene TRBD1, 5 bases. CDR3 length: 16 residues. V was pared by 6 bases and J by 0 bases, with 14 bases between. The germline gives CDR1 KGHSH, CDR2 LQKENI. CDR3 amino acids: CASSTGGVSTNEKLFF. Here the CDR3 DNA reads TGTGCCAGCTCCACCGGAGGGGTCTCAACTAATGAAAAACTGTTTTTT.

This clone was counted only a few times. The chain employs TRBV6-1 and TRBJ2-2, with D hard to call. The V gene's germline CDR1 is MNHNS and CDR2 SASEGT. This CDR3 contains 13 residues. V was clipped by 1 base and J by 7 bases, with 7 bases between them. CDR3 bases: TGTGCCAGCAGTGAAGGAGCGATCGGGGAGCTGTTTTTT. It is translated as CASSEGAIGELFF.

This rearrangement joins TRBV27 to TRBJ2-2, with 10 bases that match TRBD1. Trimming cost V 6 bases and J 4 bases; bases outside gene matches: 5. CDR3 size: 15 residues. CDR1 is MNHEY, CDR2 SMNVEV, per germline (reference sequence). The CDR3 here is CASRATGGATGELFF. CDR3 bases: TGTGCCAGCAGAGCGACAGGGGGCGCCACCGGGGAGCTGTTTTTT.

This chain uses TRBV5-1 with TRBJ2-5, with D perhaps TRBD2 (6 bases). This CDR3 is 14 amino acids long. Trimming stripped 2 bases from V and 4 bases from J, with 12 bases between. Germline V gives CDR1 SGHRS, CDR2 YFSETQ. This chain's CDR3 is CASSFREASETQYF. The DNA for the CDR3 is TGCGCCAGCAGCTTCAGGGAGGCGTCAGAGACCCAGTACTTC.

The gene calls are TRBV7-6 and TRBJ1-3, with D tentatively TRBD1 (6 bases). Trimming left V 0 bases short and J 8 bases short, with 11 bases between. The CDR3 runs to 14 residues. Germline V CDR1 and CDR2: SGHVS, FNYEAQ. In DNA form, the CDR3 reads TGTGCCAGCAGCTTAGCCGGGGGGCGCGACACCATATATTTT. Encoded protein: CASSLAGGRDTIYF.

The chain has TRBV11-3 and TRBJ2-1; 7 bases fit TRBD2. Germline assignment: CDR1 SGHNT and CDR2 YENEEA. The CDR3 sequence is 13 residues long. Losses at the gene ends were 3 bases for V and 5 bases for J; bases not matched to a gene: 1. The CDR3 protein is CASSLRENNEQFF. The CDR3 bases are TGTGCCAGCAGCTTGCGGGAGAACAATGAGCAGTTCTTC.

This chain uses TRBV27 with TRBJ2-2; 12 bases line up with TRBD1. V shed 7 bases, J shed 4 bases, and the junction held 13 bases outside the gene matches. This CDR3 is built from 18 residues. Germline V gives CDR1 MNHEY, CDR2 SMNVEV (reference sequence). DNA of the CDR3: TGTGCCAGCAAATATCGCGCCGGGACAGGGGGCGTCACCGGGGAGCTGTTTTTT. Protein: CASKYRAGTGGVTGELFF.

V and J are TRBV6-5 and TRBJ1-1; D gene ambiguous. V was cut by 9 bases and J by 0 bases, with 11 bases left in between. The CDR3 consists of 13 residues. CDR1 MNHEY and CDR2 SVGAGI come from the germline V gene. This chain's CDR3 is CASRIHLNTEAFF. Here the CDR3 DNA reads TGTGCCAGTCGTATACACCTGAACACTGAAGCTTTCTTT.

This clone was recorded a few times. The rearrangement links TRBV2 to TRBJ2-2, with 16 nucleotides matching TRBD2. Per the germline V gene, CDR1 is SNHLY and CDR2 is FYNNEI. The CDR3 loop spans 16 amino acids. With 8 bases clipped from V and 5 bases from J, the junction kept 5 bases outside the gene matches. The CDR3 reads CASGGLAGGRTGELFF. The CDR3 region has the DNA TGTGCCAGCGGGGGACTAGCGGGAGGGCGTACCGGGGAGCTGTTTTTT.

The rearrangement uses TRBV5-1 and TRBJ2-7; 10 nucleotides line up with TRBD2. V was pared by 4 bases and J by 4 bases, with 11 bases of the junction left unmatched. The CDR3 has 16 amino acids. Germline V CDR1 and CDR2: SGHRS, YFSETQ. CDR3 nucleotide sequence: TGCGCCAGCAGCCGGACTAGCGGTTTGGGGGGTTACGAGCAGTACTTC. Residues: CASSRTSGLGGYEQYF.